A single sample gave rise to the 13 T cell receptor beta chains below, sequenced in a study of shared clonotypes between healthy human individuals (dated by TCRdb to 2020 to 2021). CD8 naive samples were CD45RO-negative cells positively selected for CCR7, giving a CD45RA+CCR7+ population that excluded TemRA cells. The method behind the library was the immunoSEQ multiplex PCR assay. TCRdb took this table from immuneACCESS and kept in-frame rearrangements with V and J called. Such tables lack part of the clones; where checked against another copy, unresolved V genes explain under half of the gap, and the rest is unexplained. Recorded for this sample are hundreds of thousands of clones; 92% of them occurred a single time. The top ten constitute approximately 25% of the sample. The sequenced sample consisted of naive CD8+ T cells sorted from blood. Read against the paper, the sample's cell subset or site label means: CD45RA+CCR7+. The receptors shown here come from a man aged 25 to 40 in good health.

CDR3 DNA: TGTGCCAGCAGCCCGGTTGGACAGGGGAGGAACTCCTACGAGCAGTACTTC. Amino acid sequence: CASSPVGQGRNSYEQYF. This chain uses TRBV5-6 with TRBJ2-7; 9 bases are shared with TRBD1. Losses at the gene ends were 4 bases for V and 0 bases for J; bases not matched to a gene: 11. Germline CDR1 and CDR2: SGHDT and YYEEEE. The CDR3 sequence is 17 residues long.

The chain links TRBV7-2 to TRBJ1-4; tentatively, D is TRBD1 (6 bases). In germline, CDR1 is SGHTA, CDR2 FQGNSA. The CDR3 spans 12 residues. The V end lost 1 base, the J end lost 11 bases, and 8 bases lay between the germline ends. The chain's CDR3 is CASSLDGGKLFF. The CDR3 DNA sequence: TGTGCCAGCAGCTTAGATGGGGGCAAACTGTTTTTT.

The rearrangement links TRBV28 to TRBJ1-1; 8 bases fit TRBD1. Germline assignment: CDR1 MDHEN and CDR2 SYDVKM. The CDR3 sequence is 15 residues long. The trim removed 7 bases at V and 0 bases at J, leaving 7 bases unmatched. The CDR3 loop reads CASIGTGLMNTEAFF. In nucleotides, the CDR3 is TGTGCCAGCATTGGGACAGGACTAATGAACACTGAAGCTTTCTTT.

V gene TRBV7-8 combines with J gene TRBJ1-3; no definite D call. Germline V gene sequence: CDR1 SGHVS, CDR2 FQNEAQ. The CDR3 length is 17 residues. V was pared by 1 base and J by 2 bases, with 15 bases between. Here the CDR3 reads CASSLVVEGTPGNTIYF. In DNA, the CDR3 is TGTGCCAGCAGCTTAGTGGTAGAAGGAACCCCTGGAAACACCATATATTTT.

The chain employs TRBV5-1 and TRBJ2-7; perhaps TRBD2 as D (5 bases). The CDR3 loop spans 14 amino acids. Germline-derived CDR1 and CDR2 are SGHRS and YFSETQ. The V gene lost 0 bases and the J gene lost 3 bases, with 10 bases spanning the gap. CDR3 residues: CASSLGLAHYEQYF. As DNA, the CDR3 is TGCGCCAGCAGCTTGGGTCTAGCTCACTACGAGCAGTACTTC. Variable domain in full (rest from reference TRBV5-1 and TRBJ2-7): KAGVTQTPRYLIKTRGQQVTLSCSPISGHRSVSWYQQTPGQGLQFLFEYFSETQRNKGNFPGRFSGRQFSNSRSEMNVSTLELGDSALYLCASSLGLAHYEQYFGPGTRLTVT.

The DNA of the CDR3 is TGTGCCACCAGCAGAGAAGCGGGACAGTTATACGAGCAGTACTTC. This codes for CATSREAGQLYEQYF. This chain uses TRBV15 with TRBJ2-7; either TRBD1 or TRBD2 may fit D (7 bases each). V was shortened by 0 bases and J by 4 bases, with 13 bases between the two germline ends. The CDR3 extends over 15 amino acids. Germline V lookup: CDR1 LNHNV, CDR2 YYDKDF (reference sequence).

This sequence joins TRBV9 and TRBJ2-6; no clear D gene. Germline CDR1 and CDR2: SGDLS and YYNGEE. V was pared by 3 bases and J by 1 base, with 14 bases between. This CDR3 spans 17 amino acids. The CDR3 DNA reads as TGTGCCAGCAGCGCTTTCCCCGGTCGTTCTGGGGCCAACGTCCTGACTTTC. Protein product: CASSAFPGRSGANVLTF.

The genes are TRBV29-1 and TRBJ1-1, with D hard to call. Trimming stripped 4 bases from V and 1 base from J, with 13 bases between. CDR1 and CDR2 (germline): SQVTM, ANQGSEA. This CDR3 contains 14 residues. CDR3 nucleotides: TGCAGCGTTGCTGGGCAGGAAGGGAACACTGAAGCTTTCTTT. Encoded protein: CSVAGQEGNTEAFF.

This chain connects TRBV7-9 to TRBJ2-1, with a tentative D call TRBD1 (6 bases). V was shortened by 0 bases and J by 5 bases, with 14 bases between the two germline ends. Germline V gives CDR1 SEHNR, CDR2 FQNEAQ (reference sequence). There are 16 residues in the CDR3. This CDR3 is CASSLAVGKGDNEQFF. The CDR3 DNA reads as TGTGCCAGCAGCTTAGCGGTCGGGAAGGGGGACAATGAGCAGTTCTTC.

The CDR3 DNA reads TGTGCCAGCAGCTCCCTTCCCGGGACAGCCACGGGGAATGAGCAGTTCTTC. Translating it yields CASSSLPGTATGNEQFF. J is TRBJ2-1 and V is TRBV7-9; TRBD1 aligns across 7 bases. The CDR3 runs 17 residues. Germline assignment: CDR1 SEHNR and CDR2 FQNEAQ (reference sequence). The J segment lost 7 bases and the V segment lost 4 bases, leaving 16 bases of the junction unmatched.

This rearrangement joins TRBV2 to TRBJ1-4; D is undetermined. Germline CDR1 reads SNHLY; CDR2 reads FYNNEI. The CDR3 is 16 amino acids. V dropped 4 bases and J dropped 8 bases, with 20 bases sitting between them. The CDR3: CASSAGRTLGSEKLFF. CDR3 coding DNA: TGTGCCAGCAGTGCGGGTAGAACCCTGGGGAGCGAAAAACTGTTTTTT.

The chain links TRBV7-6 to TRBJ2-1, with unresolved D. V lost 1 base and J lost 2, with 6 bases in between. CDR3 length equals 14 residues. Germline loops: CDR1 SGHVS, CDR2 FNYEAQ. In DNA form, the CDR3 reads TGTGCCAGCAGCTTAGGGCGGACCTACAATGAGCAGTTCTTC. It yields the protein CASSLGRTYNEQFF.

The chain couples TRBV9 to TRBJ2-2, with D possibly matching TRBD2 (5 bases). V was clipped by 4 bases and J by 0 bases, with 13 bases between them. Germline CDR1 and CDR2: SGDLS and YYNGEE. This CDR3 comprises 16 residues. This CDR3 is CASSLTSGTNTGELFF. The CDR3 DNA reads as TGTGCCAGCAGCTTAACCTCCGGGACGAACACCGGGGAGCTGTTTTTT.